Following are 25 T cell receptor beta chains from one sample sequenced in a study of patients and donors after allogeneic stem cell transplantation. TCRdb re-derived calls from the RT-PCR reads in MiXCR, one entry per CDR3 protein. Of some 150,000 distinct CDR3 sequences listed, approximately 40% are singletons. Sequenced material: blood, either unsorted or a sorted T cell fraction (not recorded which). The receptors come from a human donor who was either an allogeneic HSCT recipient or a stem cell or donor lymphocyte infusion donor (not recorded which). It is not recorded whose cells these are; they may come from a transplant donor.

Written as DNA, the CDR3 is TGCGCCAGCAGCCAAGTAGGCATCACAGATACGCAGTATTTT. Protein product: CASSQVGITDTQYF. This chain uses TRBV4-1 with TRBJ2-3; D is unclear. Germline lookup yields CDR1 MGHRA and CDR2 YSYEKL. V was pared by 1 base and J by 2 bases, with 7 bases between. This CDR3 contains 14 residues.

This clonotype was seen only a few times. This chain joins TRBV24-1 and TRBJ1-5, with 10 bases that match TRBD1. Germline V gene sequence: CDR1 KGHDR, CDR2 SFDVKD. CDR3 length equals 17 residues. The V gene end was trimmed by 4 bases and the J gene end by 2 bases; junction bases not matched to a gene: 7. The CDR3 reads CATSDGPGTGGNQPQHF. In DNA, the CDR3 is TGTGCCACCAGTGACGGACCCGGGACAGGGGGCAATCAGCCCCAGCATTTT.

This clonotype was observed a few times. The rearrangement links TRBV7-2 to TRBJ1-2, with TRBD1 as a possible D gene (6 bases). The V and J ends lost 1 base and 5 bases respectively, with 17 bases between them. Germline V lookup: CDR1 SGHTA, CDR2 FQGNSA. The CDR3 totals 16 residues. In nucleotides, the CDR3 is TGTGCCAGCAGCTTAGGGACAGAGGAACTTTTATATGGCTACACCTTC. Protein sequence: CASSLGTEELLYGYTF. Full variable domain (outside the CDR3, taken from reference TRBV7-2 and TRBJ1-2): GAGVSQSPSNKVTEKGKDVELRCDPISGHTALYWYRQSLGQGLEFLIYFQGNSAPDKSGLPSDRFSAERTGGSVSTLTIQRTQQEDSAVYLCASSLGTEELLYGYTFGSGTRLTVV.

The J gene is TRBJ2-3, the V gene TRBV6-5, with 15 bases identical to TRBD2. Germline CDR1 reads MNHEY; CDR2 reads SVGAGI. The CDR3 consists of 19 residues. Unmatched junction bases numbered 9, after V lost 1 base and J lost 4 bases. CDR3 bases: TGTGCCAGCAGTTACTGGACTAGCGGGGGGGACGACGAGCCAGATACGCAGTATTTT. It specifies CASSYWTSGGDDEPDTQYF.

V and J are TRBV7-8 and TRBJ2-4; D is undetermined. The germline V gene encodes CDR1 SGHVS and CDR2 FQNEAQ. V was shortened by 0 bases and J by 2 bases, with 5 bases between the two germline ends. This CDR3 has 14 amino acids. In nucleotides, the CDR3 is TGTGCCAGCAGCTTAGCTCAGACCAAAAACATTCAGTACTTC. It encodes CASSLAQTKNIQYF.

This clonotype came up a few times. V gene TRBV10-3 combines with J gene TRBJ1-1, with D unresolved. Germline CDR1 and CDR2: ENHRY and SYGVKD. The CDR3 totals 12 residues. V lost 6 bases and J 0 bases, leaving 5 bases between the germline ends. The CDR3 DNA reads TGTGCCATCAGGGCTGTGAACACTGAAGCTTTCTTT. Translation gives CAIRAVNTEAFF.

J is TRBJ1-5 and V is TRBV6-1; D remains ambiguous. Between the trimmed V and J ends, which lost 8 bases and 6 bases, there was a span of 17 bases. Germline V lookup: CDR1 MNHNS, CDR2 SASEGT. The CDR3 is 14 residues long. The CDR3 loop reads CASLLEGWGQPQHF. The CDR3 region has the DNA TGTGCCAGCCTCCTGGAGGGCTGGGGTCAGCCCCAGCATTTT.

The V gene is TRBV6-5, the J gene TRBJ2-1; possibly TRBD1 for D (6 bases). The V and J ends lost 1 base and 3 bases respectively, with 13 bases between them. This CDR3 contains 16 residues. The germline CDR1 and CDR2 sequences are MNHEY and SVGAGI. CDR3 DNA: TGTGCCAGCAGTTACTTTTTACAGGGAAACTACAATGAGCAGTTCTTC. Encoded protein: CASSYFLQGNYNEQFF.

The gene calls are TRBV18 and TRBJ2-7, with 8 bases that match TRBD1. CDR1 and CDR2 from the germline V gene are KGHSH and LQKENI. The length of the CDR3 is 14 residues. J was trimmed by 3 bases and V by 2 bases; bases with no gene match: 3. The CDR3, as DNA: TGTGCCAGCTCACCATTCGACAGGGGCTACGAGCAGTACTTC. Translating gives CASSPFDRGYEQYF. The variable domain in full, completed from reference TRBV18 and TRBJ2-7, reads NAGVMQNPRHLVRRRGQEARLRCSPMKGHSHVYWYRQLPEEGLKFMVYLQKENIIDESGMPKERFSAEFPKEGPSILRIQQVVRGDSAAYFCASSPFDRGYEQYFGPGTRLTVT.

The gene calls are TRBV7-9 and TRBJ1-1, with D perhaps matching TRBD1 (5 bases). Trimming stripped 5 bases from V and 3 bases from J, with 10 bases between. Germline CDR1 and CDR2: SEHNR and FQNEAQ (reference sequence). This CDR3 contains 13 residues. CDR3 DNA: TGTGCCAGCAGCCGAGGGGACGACACTGAAGCTTTCTTT. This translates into CASSRGDDTEAFF. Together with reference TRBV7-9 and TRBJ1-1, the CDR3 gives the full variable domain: DTGVSQNPRHKITKRGQNVTFRCDPISEHNRLYWYRQTLGQGPEFLTYFQNEAQLEKSRLLSDRFSAERPKGSFSTLEIQRTEQGDSAMYLCASSRGDDTEAFFGQGTRLTVV.

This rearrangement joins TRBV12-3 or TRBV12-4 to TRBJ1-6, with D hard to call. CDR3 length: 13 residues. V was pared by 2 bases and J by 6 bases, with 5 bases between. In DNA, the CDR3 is TGTGCCAGCAGTTTAAGCCCTAATTCACCCCTCCACTTT. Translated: CASSLSPNSPLHF.

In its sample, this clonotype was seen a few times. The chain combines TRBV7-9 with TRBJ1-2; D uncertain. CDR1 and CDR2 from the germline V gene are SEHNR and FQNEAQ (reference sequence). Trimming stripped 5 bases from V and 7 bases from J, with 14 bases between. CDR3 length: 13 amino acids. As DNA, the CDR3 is TGTGCCAGCAGCGATTCTATGCCTCTTGGCTACACCTTC. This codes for CASSDSMPLGYTF.

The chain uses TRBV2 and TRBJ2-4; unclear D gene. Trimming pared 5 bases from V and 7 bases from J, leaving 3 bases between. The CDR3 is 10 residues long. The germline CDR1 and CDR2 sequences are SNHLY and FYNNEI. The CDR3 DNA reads TGTGCCAGCAGTCACAACATTCAGTACTTC. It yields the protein CASSHNIQYF.

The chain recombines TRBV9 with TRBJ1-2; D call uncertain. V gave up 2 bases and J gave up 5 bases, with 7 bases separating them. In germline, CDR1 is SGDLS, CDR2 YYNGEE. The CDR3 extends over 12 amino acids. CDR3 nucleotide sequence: TGTGCCAGCAGCGTCGCGGATTATGGCTACACCTTC. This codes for CASSVADYGYTF.

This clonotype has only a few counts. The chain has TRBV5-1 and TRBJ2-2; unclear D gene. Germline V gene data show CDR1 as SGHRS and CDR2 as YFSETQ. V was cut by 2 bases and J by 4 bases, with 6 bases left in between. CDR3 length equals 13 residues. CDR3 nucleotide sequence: TGCGCCAGCAGCTTACTAAGCACCGGGGAGCTGTTTTTT. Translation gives CASSLLSTGELFF.

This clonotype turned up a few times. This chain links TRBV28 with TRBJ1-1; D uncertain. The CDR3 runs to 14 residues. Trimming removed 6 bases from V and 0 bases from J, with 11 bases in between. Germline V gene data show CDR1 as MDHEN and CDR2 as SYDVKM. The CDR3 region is CASRFHGVNTEAFF. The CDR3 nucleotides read TGTGCCAGCAGGTTCCATGGCGTGAACACTGAAGCTTTCTTT.

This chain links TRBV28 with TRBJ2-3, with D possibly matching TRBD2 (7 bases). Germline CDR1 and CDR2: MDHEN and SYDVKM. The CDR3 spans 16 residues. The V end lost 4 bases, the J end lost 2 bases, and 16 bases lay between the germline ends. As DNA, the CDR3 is TGTGCCAGCAGTTCGGAAGGGGGGGATACCACAGATACGCAGTATTTT. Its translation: CASSSEGGDTTDTQYF.

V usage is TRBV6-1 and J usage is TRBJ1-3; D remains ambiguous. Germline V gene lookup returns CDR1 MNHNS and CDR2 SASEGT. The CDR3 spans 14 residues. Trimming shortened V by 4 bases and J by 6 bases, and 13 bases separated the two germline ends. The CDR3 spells CASSAVTVTNTIYF. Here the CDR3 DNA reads TGTGCCAGCAGTGCAGTGACGGTGACAAACACCATATATTTT.

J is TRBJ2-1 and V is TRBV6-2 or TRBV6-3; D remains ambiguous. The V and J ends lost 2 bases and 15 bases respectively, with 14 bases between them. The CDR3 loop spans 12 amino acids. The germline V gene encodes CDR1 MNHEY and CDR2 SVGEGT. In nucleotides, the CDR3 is TGTGCCAGCAGTTACCCGTCCCCTAGGCGGTTCTTC. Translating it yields CASSYPSPRRFF.

The CDR3 DNA reads TGCGCCAGCAGGGACAGAAGCACAGATACGCAGTATTTT. Translation gives CASRDRSTDTQYF. This chain connects TRBV5-1 to TRBJ2-3, with D tentatively TRBD1 (6 bases). Germline loops: CDR1 SGHRS, CDR2 YFSETQ. The V end lost 5 bases, the J end lost 0 bases, and 7 bases lay between the germline ends. CDR3 size: 13 residues.

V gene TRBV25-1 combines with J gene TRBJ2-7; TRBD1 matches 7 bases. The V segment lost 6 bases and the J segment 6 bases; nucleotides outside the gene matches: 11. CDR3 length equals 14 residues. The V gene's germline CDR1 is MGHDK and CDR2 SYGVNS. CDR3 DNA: TGTGCCAGCAGCTATGACAGGGACCCCGGCGAGCAGTACTTC. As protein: CASSYDRDPGEQYF.

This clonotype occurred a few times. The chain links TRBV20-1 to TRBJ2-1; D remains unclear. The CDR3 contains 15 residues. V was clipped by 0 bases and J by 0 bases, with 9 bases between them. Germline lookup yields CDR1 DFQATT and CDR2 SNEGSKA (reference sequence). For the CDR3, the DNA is TGCAGTGCTAGAGATCCCCTTAGCTCCTACAATGAGCAGTTCTTC. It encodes CSARDPLSSYNEQFF.

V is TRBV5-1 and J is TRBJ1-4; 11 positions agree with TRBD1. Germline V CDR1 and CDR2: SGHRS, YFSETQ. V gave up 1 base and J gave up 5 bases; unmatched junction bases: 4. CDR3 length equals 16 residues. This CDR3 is CASSLYGTGGNEKLFF. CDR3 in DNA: TGCGCCAGCAGCTTGTACGGGACAGGGGGGAATGAAAAACTGTTTTTT. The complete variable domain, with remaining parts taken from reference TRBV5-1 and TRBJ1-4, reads KAGVTQTPRYLIKTRGQQVTLSCSPISGHRSVSWYQQTPGQGLQFLFEYFSETQRNKGNFPGRFSGRQFSNSRSEMNVSTLELGDSALYLCASSLYGTGGNEKLFFGSGTQLSVL.

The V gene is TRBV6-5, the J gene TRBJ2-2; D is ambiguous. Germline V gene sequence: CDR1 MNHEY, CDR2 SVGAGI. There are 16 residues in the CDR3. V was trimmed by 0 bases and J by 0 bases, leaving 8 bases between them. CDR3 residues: CASSYSPATNTGELFF. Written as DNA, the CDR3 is TGTGCCAGCAGTTACTCCCCGGCGACGAACACCGGGGAGCTGTTTTTT.

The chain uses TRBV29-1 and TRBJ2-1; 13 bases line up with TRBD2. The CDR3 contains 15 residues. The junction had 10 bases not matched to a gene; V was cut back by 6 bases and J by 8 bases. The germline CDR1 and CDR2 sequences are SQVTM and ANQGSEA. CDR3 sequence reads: CSVLGTSGDLDEQFF. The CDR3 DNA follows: TGCAGCGTGCTAGGGACTAGCGGGGACCTTGATGAGCAGTTCTTC.